This is a list of T cell receptor beta chains from one sample in a study of OX40 agonist ivuxolimab in advanced cancers. Using immunoSEQ multiplex PCR, the repertoire was profiled, and TCRdb retains in-frame clones only, with some absent. The table has some 72,000 clones, about 90% seen once. The sequencing here drew on CD4+ or CD8+ T cells sorted from blood, taken in a trial of the OX40 agonist ivuxolimab. The receptors derive from an adult with an advanced solid tumor such as melanoma, head and neck, liver or kidney cancer. The CDR3 runs from the conserved cysteine through the conserved F or W. The D gene is left open where the match is weak. Expanded clones are given a class, and other clones once, few, many or no size at all.

j_gene,abundance,d_gene,v_gene,CDR3aa,CDR3nt
TRBJ2-5,NA,NA,TRBV2,CASIPPLVTETQYF,TGTGCCAGCATCCCGCCCTTGGTTACCGAGACCCAGTACTTC
TRBJ1-2,NA,NA,TRBV6-5,CASSYGAGYTF,TGTGCCAGCAGTTATGGGGCTGGCTACACCTTC
TRBJ2-7,NA,TRBD1,TRBV4-1,CASSQAGTGWEQYF,TGCGCCAGCAGCCAAGCGGGGACAGGGTGGGAGCAGTACTTC
TRBJ1-2,once,NA,TRBV2,CASSLVRGNNYGYTF,TGTGCCAGCAGTTTAGTTAGGGGGAACAACTATGGCTACACCTTC
TRBJ2-3,NA,NA,TRBV7-9,CASSSEEADTQYF,TGTGCCAGCAGCTCGGAGGAGGCAGATACGCAGTATTTT
TRBJ1-2,NA,NA,TRBV5-1,CASSDDLVGGYTF,TGCGCCAGCAGCGACGACCTAGTGGGGGGCTACACCTTC
TRBJ1-1,NA,NA,TRBV7-6,CASSPGGGEAFF,TGTGCCAGCAGCCCTGGGGGTGGTGAAGCTTTCTTT
TRBJ2-2,NA,TRBD2,TRBV9,CASTGLAGTGELFF,TGTGCCAGCACCGGACTAGCGGGGACCGGGGAGCTGTTTTTT
TRBJ2-3,NA,TRBD1,TRBV6-1,CASSFGQGLADTQYF,TGTGCCAGCAGCTTTGGACAGGGGCTAGCAGATACGCAGTATTTT
TRBJ2-3,NA,TRBD2,TRBV19,CASSSLAGATDTQYF,TGTGCCAGTAGTTCCCTAGCGGGGGCCACAGATACGCAGTATTTT
TRBJ1-2,NA,NA,TRBV11-2,CASSPPRGYGYTF,TGTGCCAGCAGCCCTCCTCGGGGCTATGGCTACACCTTC
TRBJ2-3,NA,NA,TRBV29-1,CSVEGFHVLDTQYF,TGCAGCGTTGAGGGCTTCCACGTCTTGGATACGCAGTATTTT
TRBJ2-7,NA,TRBD1,TRBV5-6,CASSFGQGFEQYF,TGTGCCAGCAGCTTCGGACAGGGGTTCGAGCAGTACTTC
TRBJ1-2,NA,NA,TRBV25-1,CASSERQGANYGYTF,TGTGCCAGCAGTGAGCGTCAGGGAGCTAACTATGGCTACACCTTC
TRBJ2-7,NA,NA,TRBV5-6,CASSIQDSYEQYF,TGTGCCAGCAGCATACAGGATTCCTACGAGCAGTACTTC
TRBJ2-7,NA,TRBD2,TRBV6-5,CASSPGLGLSEQYF,TGTGCCAGCAGTCCGGGACTAGGGCTCTCCGAGCAGTACTTC
TRBJ2-7,NA,TRBD2,TRBV4-1,CASSQESGGAYEQYF,TGCGCCAGCAGCCAAGAGTCCGGGGGGGCTTACGAGCAGTACTTC
TRBJ2-1,NA,TRBD2,TRBV11-2,CASRPSLAGGPYNEQFF,TGTGCCAGCAGGCCTTCATTAGCGGGGGGGCCCTACAATGAGCAGTTCTTC
TRBJ2-3,NA,TRBD2,TRBV4-2,CASSRLASGGTDTQYF,TGTGCCAGCAGCCGACTGGCTAGCGGGGGCACAGATACGCAGTATTTT
TRBJ2-7,NA,TRBD2,TRBV11-2,CASSLFSGGYYEQYF,TGTGCCAGCAGCCTCTTTAGCGGGGGGTATTACGAGCAGTACTTC
TRBJ2-7,NA,TRBD1,TRBV19,CASRPGQGSYEQYF,TGTGCCAGTAGACCGGGACAGGGGTCCTACGAGCAGTACTTC
TRBJ2-2,few,NA,TRBV6-5,CASSYGTRVTGELFF,TGTGCCAGCAGTTACGGGACACGGGTCACCGGGGAGCTGTTTTTT
TRBJ2-7,NA,TRBD1,TRBV27,CASSLTGRPYEQYF,TGTGCCAGCAGTCTGACAGGGCGGCCCTACGAGCAGTACTTC
TRBJ2-7,NA,NA,TRBV4-1,CASSYTGSELYF,TGCGCCAGCAGCTACACAGGGTCTGAATTGTACTTC
TRBJ2-7,NA,TRBD1,TRBV2,CASSDARQGNYEQYF,TGTGCCAGCAGTGACGCACGACAGGGGAACTACGAGCAGTACTTC
TRBJ1-2,NA,NA,TRBV10-3,CAISGNQGFYGYTF,TGTGCCATCAGTGGTAACCAGGGGTTCTATGGCTACACCTTC
TRBJ1-5,NA,NA,TRBV27,CASSPNWGNSNQPQHF,TGTGCCAGCAGTCCCAACTGGGGGAATAGCAATCAGCCCCAGCATTTT
TRBJ2-1,once,TRBD1,TRBV4-1,CASSQDSGTGNWNEQFF,TGCGCCAGCAGCCAAGATTCCGGGACAGGGAATTGGAATGAGCAGTTCTTC
TRBJ1-1,NA,NA,TRBV10-3,CAISALGSIKEMNTEAFF,TGTGCCATCAGTGCTCTAGGGTCAATAAAAGAGATGAACACTGAAGCTTTCTTT
TRBJ2-7,NA,TRBD1,TRBV7-6,CASSLADRGYEQYF,TGTGCCAGCAGCTTGGCGGACAGGGGCTACGAGCAGTACTTC
TRBJ2-7,NA,NA,TRBV7-9,CASSPTPEGQYF,TGTGCCAGCAGCCCCACTCCGGAGGGGCAGTACTTC
TRBJ1-1,NA,NA,TRBV7-8,CASSAQNTEAFF,TGTGCCAGCAGCGCGCAGAACACTGAAGCTTTCTTT
TRBJ2-7,NA,TRBD1,TRBV2,CASTLRWDRVGEQYF,TGTGCCAGCACGCTCCGGTGGGACAGGGTTGGGGAGCAGTACTTC
TRBJ2-3,NA,NA,TRBV7-6,CASSLAGGWADTQYF,TGTGCCAGCAGCTTAGCAGGGGGGTGGGCAGATACGCAGTATTTT
TRBJ1-2,once,TRBD1,TRBV13,CASSFRDRGSLIGYTF,TGTGCCAGCAGCTTCCGGGACAGGGGTTCCCTAATAGGCTACACCTTC
TRBJ2-2,NA,NA,TRBV9,CASSVVAGGWAGELFF,TGTGCCAGCAGCGTAGTGGCTGGAGGGTGGGCCGGGGAGCTGTTTTTT
TRBJ1-2,NA,NA,TRBV5-1,CASSPSGGVGYGYTF,TGCGCCAGCAGCCCCTCCGGGGGGGTAGGCTATGGCTACACCTTC
TRBJ1-5,NA,NA,TRBV6-1,CASKRGAPSNQPQHF,TGTGCCAGCAAAAGGGGGGCGCCCAGCAATCAGCCCCAGCATTTT
TRBJ2-3,NA,TRBD2,TRBV11-3,CASSLGGGTQYF,TGTGCCAGCAGCTTAGGGGGGGGTACGCAGTATTTT
TRBJ2-3,NA,NA,TRBV4-3,CASSQDPAGSATDTQYF,TGCGCCAGCAGCCAAGATCCGGCAGGTTCCGCCACAGATACGCAGTATTTT
TRBJ1-1,NA,TRBD1,TRBV9,CASSVGGTENTEAFF,TGTGCCAGCAGCGTAGGAGGGACAGAGAACACTGAAGCTTTCTTT
TRBJ1-2,NA,TRBD1,TRBV9,CASSGMGDSPNYGYTF,TGTGCCAGCAGCGGAATGGGGGACAGTCCTAACTATGGCTACACCTTC
TRBJ2-7,NA,NA,TRBV7-9,CASSSPVRAIREQYF,TGTGCCAGCAGCTCCCCGGTCAGGGCCATTCGGGAGCAGTACTTC
TRBJ2-3,NA,NA,TRBV4-1,CASSQLGTFSTDTQYF,TGCGCCAGCAGCCAATTGGGGACATTTAGCACAGATACGCAGTATTTT
TRBJ2-7,NA,NA,TRBV9,CASSGGDSYEQYF,TGTGCCAGCAGCGGTGGGGACTCCTACGAGCAGTACTTC
TRBJ2-1,NA,NA,TRBV6-1,CASSEQAHNEQFF,TGTGCCAGCAGTGAACAGGCTCACAATGAGCAGTTCTTC
TRBJ1-2,NA,TRBD1,TRBV15,CATSSAGTGYGYTF,TGTGCCACCAGCAGTGCCGGGACAGGCTATGGCTACACCTTC
TRBJ2-3,NA,NA,TRBV6-4,CASSDSLGTDTQYF,TGTGCCAGCAGTGACTCGTTGGGCACAGATACGCAGTATTTT
TRBJ1-1,NA,TRBD1,TRBV4-3,CASSQDGWTGELGTEAFF,TGCGCCAGCAGCCAAGATGGTTGGACAGGGGAGTTGGGCACTGAAGCTTTCTTT